This entry concerns a single T cell receptor beta chain. Antigen specificity is unknown. This entry belongs to a study of radiation and T cells in renal cell carcinoma. Study-wide results and caveats: No pretreatment tumor biopsies were available for baseline clonotypes. From baseline, blood top tumor clonotypes peaked at 2 weeks post-radiation.

The CDR3 loop spans 15 amino acids. Trimming removed 6 bases from V and 2 bases from J, with 17 bases in between. Germline V gives CDR1 MNHNY, CDR2 SVGAGI (reference sequence). Some clones are missing from TCRdb's copy, which holds only in-frame ones; the method was immunoSEQ multiplex PCR. The table has fewer than 200,000 clones, around 90% seen once. Time point defined: blood 4 weeks post-SBRT, at nephrectomy. Treatment: 15 Gy SBRT to primary tumor, nephrectomy 4 weeks later. This receptor was identified in a woman between 45 and 65 years old with renal cell carcinoma. The sample in question was blood, obtained from a patient whose treatment included radiotherapy and nephrectomy. The V gene is TRBV6-6, the J gene TRBJ2-7; tentative D call: TRBD2 (6 bases). CDR3 protein: CASSTEAGLTYEQYF. CDR3 DNA sequence: TGTGCCAGCAGCACGGAAGCGGGTCTAACCTACGAGCAGTACTTC.